The 22 T cell receptor beta chains below all came from one sample that was sequenced in a study of lung T cells in sarcoidosis with Löfgren's syndrome. From the reads, TCRdb called clonotypes with MiXCR, one entry per CDR3 protein. The sample carries some 65,000 distinct CDR3 sequences, less than 25% recorded once. Sequencing was done on a sample of CD4+ T cells from PBMCs. The receptors derive from a human donor with sarcoidosis (Löfgren's syndrome or another form), or a control subject (not recorded which).

CDR3 nucleotides: TGTGCCAGCAGCTCCTCCGTGGGCGTCGAGCAGTACGTC. This encodes CASSSSVGVEQYV. The rearrangement joins TRBV7-9 to TRBJ2-7; D is ambiguous. Trimming removed 4 bases from V and 6 bases from J, with 13 bases in between. The CDR3 sequence is 13 residues long. Looked up from germline, CDR1 is SEHNR and CDR2 is FQNEAQ (reference sequence).

This clonotype was counted between two and nine times. The chain carries TRBV12-3 or TRBV12-4 and TRBJ2-3, with D possibly TRBD1 on 6 matching bases. V lost 6 bases, J lost 6 bases, and 19 bases lay in between. This CDR3 region has 15 residues. CDR3 region: CASSQDSGVGDTQYF. Here the CDR3 DNA reads TGTGCCAGCAGCCAGGACAGTGGGGTAGGGGATACGCAGTATTTT.

This clonotype was recorded at least ten times. The V gene is TRBV20-1, the J gene TRBJ2-7, with 7 nucleotides matching TRBD2. The CDR3 loop spans 15 amino acids. Germline CDR1 and CDR2: DFQATT and SNEGSKA (reference sequence). The trim removed 5 bases at V and 0 bases at J, leaving 10 bases unmatched. The CDR3 DNA sequence: TGCAGTGCTGCCGACTTGGGGGGGGGCTCCTACGAGCAGTACTTC. This codes for CSAADLGGGSYEQYF.

This clonotype was observed a few times. The chain is built from TRBV3-1 and TRBJ1-1; D unclear. This CDR3 contains 14 residues. V was clipped by 6 bases and J by 4 bases, with 15 bases between them. Germline lookup yields CDR1 LGHDT and CDR2 YNNKEL (reference sequence). The CDR3 DNA reads TGTGCCAGCAGGACGGCCGCCTTGGGCACTGAAGCTTTCTTT. The encoded protein is CASRTAALGTEAFF.

To note about this clonotype: A much larger clone is a single base away; this may be a read error. The chain is built from TRBV7-2 and TRBJ2-7, with 9 bases matching TRBD1. The CDR3 consists of 13 residues. Looked up from germline, CDR1 is SGHTA and CDR2 is FQGNSA. CDR3 nucleotide sequence: TGTGCCAGCAGCCGGGACAGGGACTACGAGCAGCACTTC. Translation: CASSRDRDYEQHF.

A remark on this clonotype: A much larger clonotype is one base distant, so this may be a read error. This chain joins TRBV7-2 and TRBJ2-5; D not resolved. From germline, CDR1 is SGHTA and CDR2 FQGNSA. This CDR3 is built from 15 residues. The CDR3 loop reads CASSLGPATSETRYF. The DNA for the CDR3 is TGTGCCAGCAGCTTAGGGCCGGCGACCTCAGAGACCCGGTACTTC.

The chain employs TRBV2 and TRBJ1-3; tentative D call: TRBD1 (5 bases). Trimming took off 2 bases at V and 4 bases at J, with 12 bases between the two ends. This CDR3 is 15 amino acids long. CDR1 is SNHLY, CDR2 FYNNEI, per germline. CDR3 protein: CASSEPAGRGNTIYF. The CDR3, as DNA: TGTGCCAGCAGTGAACCGGCAGGGCGGGGAAACACCATATATTTT.

This clonotype was observed a handful of times. The chain recombines TRBV18 with TRBJ1-1; D might be TRBD1 (5 bases). The CDR3 length is 14 residues. Between the trimmed V and J ends, which lost 6 bases and 3 bases, there was a span of 14 bases. Germline CDR1 and CDR2: KGHSH and LQKENI. The CDR3 spells CASSHARDDTEAFF. CDR3 in DNA: TGTGCCAGCTCGCATGCCAGGGACGACACTGAAGCTTTCTTT.

This chain uses TRBV5-4 with TRBJ2-5; 11 bases align to TRBD2. Germline CDR1 SGHNT, CDR2 YYREEE (reference sequence). This CDR3 contains 15 residues. Unmatched junction bases numbered 1, after V lost 1 base and J lost 2 bases. This CDR3 is CASSLRLAGQETQYF. CDR3 nucleotides: TGTGCCAGCAGCTTGAGACTAGCGGGGCAAGAGACCCAGTACTTC.

Note on this clonotype: Given a much more abundant clone one base away, this may be a read error. This chain connects TRBV10-3 to TRBJ1-5, with a tentative D call TRBD1 (6 bases). The length of the CDR3 is 13 residues. Germline lookup yields CDR1 ENHRY and CDR2 SYGVKD. The CDR3 loop reads CVISERGVQPQHF. The CDR3 DNA sequence: TGTGTCATCAGTGAAAGGGGGGTCCAGCCCCAGCATTTT.

A few counts support this clonotype. The junction and the germline gene differ at one end; a read error may be behind it. This chain uses TRBV7-2 with TRBJ2-2, with unresolved D. Germline V gene data show CDR1 as SGHTA and CDR2 as FQGNSA. The CDR3 has 15 amino acids. Here the CDR3 DNA reads TGTGCCGGCAGCTTCTGGAAAGGCCCCGCCGGGGAGCTGTTTTTT. Its translation is CAGSFWKGPAGELFF.

A word on this clonotype: This may come from a read error, since a much larger clone is one base off. This chain links TRBV20-1 with TRBJ1-1, with 8 bases identical to TRBD1. Germline CDR1 reads DFQATT; CDR2 reads SNEGSKA (reference sequence). V lost 5 bases, J lost 11 bases, and 10 bases stayed unmatched. CDR3 size: 12 residues. CDR3 bases: TGCAGTGCTCTGGACAGGGCCGTGAAGGCTTTCTTT. Translation gives CSALDRAVKAFF.

The V call is TRBV30, the J call TRBJ1-2, with D hard to call. The CDR3 runs to 13 residues. Germline CDR1 and CDR2: GTSNPN and SVGIG (reference sequence). V was shortened by 2 bases and J by 3 bases, with 10 bases between the two germline ends. This chain's CDR3 is CAWSTQSDYGYTF. The CDR3 nucleotides read TGTGCCTGGAGTACCCAGTCGGACTATGGCTACACCTTC.

This clonotype was detected a few times. The chain is built from TRBV5-4 and TRBJ1-2; D is uncertain. The germline V gene encodes CDR1 SGHNT and CDR2 YYREEE (reference sequence). V was cut by 4 bases and J by 9 bases, with 13 bases left in between. CDR3 length: 12 residues. The DNA of the CDR3 is TGTGCCAGCAGCCCCGGACCGGGCCGCTACACCTTC. Encoded protein: CASSPGPGRYTF.

This clonotype has ten or more counts. The chain employs TRBV27 and TRBJ1-6, with 7 bases matching TRBD1. Germline-derived CDR1 and CDR2 are MNHEY and SMNVEV (reference sequence). This CDR3 has 12 residues. V lost 8 bases and J lost 7; bases outside the gene matches: 2. The CDR3 is CASGRGNSPLHF. As DNA, the CDR3 is TGTGCCAGCGGCAGGGGGAATTCACCCCTCCACTTT.

This clonotype is medium-sized (0.01 to 0.1%). The chain combines TRBV6-1 with TRBJ2-3, with D possibly matching TRBD2 (5 bases). CDR1 is MNHNS, CDR2 SASEGT, per germline. V was trimmed by 4 bases and J by 0 bases, leaving 8 bases between them. The CDR3 has 14 residues. CDR3 amino acids: CASSAGLSTDTQYF. The CDR3 DNA is TGTGCCAGCAGTGCTGGACTCAGCACAGATACGCAGTATTTT.

At least ten counts were recorded for this clonotype. V is TRBV6-2 or TRBV6-3 and J is TRBJ2-7; possibly TRBD1 or TRBD2 for D (5 bases each). V gave up 2 bases and J gave up 7 bases, with 12 bases separating them. CDR3 size: 13 residues. Germline assignment: CDR1 MNHEY and CDR2 SVGEGT. Here the CDR3 reads CASSYLGVGEQYV. As DNA, the CDR3 is TGTGCCAGCAGTTACCTGGGGGTTGGGGAGCAGTACGTC.

Details on this clonotype: Just one base apart from a much larger clone, this may be a read error. This chain uses TRBV10-3 with TRBJ2-7; D unresolved. Looked up from germline, CDR1 is ENHRY and CDR2 is SYGVKD. CDR3 length: 11 residues. Trimming stripped 2 bases from V and 2 bases from J, with 1 base between. CDR3 nucleotide sequence: TGTGCCATCAGTGAGCCCTACGAGCAGTACTTC. Encoded protein: CAISEPYEQYF.

This clonotype was observed a few times. The chain employs TRBV2 and TRBJ2-3; TRBD2 matches at 7 bases. V lost 1 base to trimming and J lost 0 bases; unmatched junction nucleotides: 4. This CDR3 has 16 residues. Germline V lookup: CDR1 SNHLY, CDR2 FYNNEI. Here the CDR3 DNA reads TGTGCCAGCAGTGAAGGGGGGGGACGAAGCACAGATACGCAGTATTTT. It specifies CASSEGGGRSTDTQYF.

The V call is TRBV5-4, the J call TRBJ1-6; D ambiguous. Trimming left V 3 bases short and J 7 bases short, with 14 bases between. Germline V gives CDR1 SGHNT, CDR2 YYREEE (reference sequence). CDR3 size: 15 residues. The CDR3 DNA reads as TGTGCCAGCAGCTACCGCCAAGGGCGGAATTCACCCCTCCACTTT. This sequence encodes CASSYRQGRNSPLHF.

This clonotype was seen many times. The chain is built from TRBV6-6 and TRBJ1-1; D is uncertain. Per the germline V gene, CDR1 is MNHNY and CDR2 is SVGAGI (reference sequence). The germline V and J ends were trimmed by 2 bases and 5 bases, with 9 bases remaining between them. CDR3 length equals 13 residues. The DNA for the CDR3 is TGTGCCAGCAGTTACGCACGAGGAACTGAAGCTTTCTTT. It encodes CASSYARGTEAFF.

Regarding this clonotype: An end of the junction does not agree with germline; a read error may underlie this. The CDR3 DNA follows: TGTGCCGGCAGCCCGGGGACTAGCGGGGTGGGGCAAGAGACCCAGTACTTC. This encodes CAGSPGTSGVGQETQYF. This chain uses TRBV11-2 with TRBJ2-5; 13 bases align to TRBD2. This CDR3 is 17 amino acids long. Germline CDR1 and CDR2: SGHAT and FQNNGV.